These T cell receptor beta chains were read from a single sample in a study of T cells in Graves' hyperthyroidism and ophthalmopathy. One entry per CDR3 protein, called by TCRdb with MiXCR from the multiplex PCR reads. The sample yields about 600,000 distinct CDR3 sequences, approximately 15% seen once. Material: blood. These receptors were taken from a young woman with Graves' ophthalmopathy. Both conserved end residues are part of each CDR3. D genes are given only for firm matches. Size tells how often a clone was seen (once, few, many) or the class of an expanded clone, and some rows leave it out.

size	V	J	D	length	CDR3	DNA
.	TRBV7-9	TRBJ1-2	TRBD1	16	CASSSDRVGANYGYTF	TGTGCCAGCAGCTCGGACAGGGTCGGAGCTAACTATGGCTACACCTTC
.	TRBV7-8	TRBJ1-2	TRBD1	16	CASSFSRQGRSYGYTF	TGTGCCAGCAGCTTCTCCAGACAGGGAAGGAGCTATGGCTACACCTTC
many	TRBV7-2	TRBJ2-1	.	16	CASSIGYLAGFHEQFF	TGTGCCAGCAGCATAGGGTACTTGGCAGGGTTCCATGAGCAGTTCTTC
many	TRBV27	TRBJ1-5	TRBD1	16	CASSWRGGRGNQPQHF	TGTGCCAGCAGTTGGAGAGGGGGCCGAGGCAATCAGCCCCAGCATTTT
many	TRBV27	TRBJ1-5	.	15	CASSLLYDGNQPQHF	TGTGCCAGCAGTTTATTATATGACGGTAATCAGCCCCAGCATTTT
.	TRBV19	TRBJ1-2	.	13	CASRIDRSYGYTF	TGTGCCAGTAGGATCGACAGGTCCTATGGCTACACCTTC
many	TRBV28	TRBJ2-3	.	12	CASSSTLDTQYF	TGTGCCAGCAGCTCAACTTTAGATACGCAGTATTTT
many	TRBV7-3	TRBJ1-3	.	16	CASSPSAGGNGNTIYF	TGTGCCAGCAGCCCCTCGGCGGGGGGAAATGGAAACACCATATATTTT
many	TRBV7-2	TRBJ2-3	.	13	CASSSRRGDTQYF	TGTGCCAGCAGCTCACGGCGCGGGGATACGCAGTATTTT
few	TRBV29-1	TRBJ1-2	.	13	CSVAGRVNYGYTF	TGCAGCGTTGCGGGTCGCGTTAACTATGGCTACACCTTC
many	TRBV27	TRBJ1-1	.	16	CASSHSLDRSSSEAFF	TGTGCCAGCAGTCACTCCCTCGACAGGAGTAGCTCTGAAGCTTTCTTT
many	TRBV28	TRBJ1-4	.	14	CASSSGQYNEKLFF	TGTGCCAGCAGTTCTGGGCAGTATAATGAAAAACTGTTTTTT
many	TRBV6-5	TRBJ1-2	.	14	CASSYSWGDYGYTF	TGTGCCAGCAGTTACTCCTGGGGGGACTATGGCTACACCTTC
many	TRBV11-2	TRBJ1-4	.	14	CASSPGHNNEKLFF	TGTGCCAGCAGCCCGGGACATAATAATGAAAAACTGTTTTTT
few	TRBV5-1	TRBJ1-4	.	16	CASSLGEGATNEKLFF	TGCGCCAGCAGCTTGGGGGAGGGTGCAACTAATGAAAAACTGTTTTTT
many	TRBV10-3	TRBJ2-5	.	14	CAISEDRAGETQYF	TGTGCCATCAGTGAAGACAGGGCGGGGGAGACCCAGTACTTC